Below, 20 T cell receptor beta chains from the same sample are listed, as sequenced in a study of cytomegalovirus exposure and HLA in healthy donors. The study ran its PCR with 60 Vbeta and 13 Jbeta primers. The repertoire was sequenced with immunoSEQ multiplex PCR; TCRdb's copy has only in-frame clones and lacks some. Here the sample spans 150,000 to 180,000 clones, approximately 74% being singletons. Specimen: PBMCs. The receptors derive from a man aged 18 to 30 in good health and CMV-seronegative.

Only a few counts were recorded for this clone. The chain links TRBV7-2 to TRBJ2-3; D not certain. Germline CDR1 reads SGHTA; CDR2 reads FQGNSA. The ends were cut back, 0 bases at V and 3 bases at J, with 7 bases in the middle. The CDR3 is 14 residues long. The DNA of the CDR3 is TGTGCCAGCAGCTTAGCTAGCCGTACAGATACGCAGTATTTT. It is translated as CASSLASRTDTQYF.

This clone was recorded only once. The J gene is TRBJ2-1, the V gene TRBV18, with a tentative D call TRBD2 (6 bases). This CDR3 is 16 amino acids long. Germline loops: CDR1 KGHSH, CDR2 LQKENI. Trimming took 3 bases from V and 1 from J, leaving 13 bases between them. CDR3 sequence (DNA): TGTGCCAGCTCACCTGATAGGGGAGGATCCTACAATGAGCAGTTCTTC. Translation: CASSPDRGGSYNEQFF.

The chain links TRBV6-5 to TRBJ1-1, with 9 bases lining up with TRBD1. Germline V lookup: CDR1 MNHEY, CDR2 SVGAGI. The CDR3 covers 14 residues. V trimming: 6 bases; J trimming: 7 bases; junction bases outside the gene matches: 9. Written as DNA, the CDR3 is TGTGCCAGCAGCTCCCGGACAGGGGAGAATGAAGCTTTCTTT. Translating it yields CASSSRTGENEAFF.

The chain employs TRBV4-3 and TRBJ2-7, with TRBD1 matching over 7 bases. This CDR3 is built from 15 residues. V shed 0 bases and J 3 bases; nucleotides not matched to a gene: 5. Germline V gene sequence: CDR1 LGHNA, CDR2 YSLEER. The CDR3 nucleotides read TGCGCCAGCAGCCAAGAGCAGGGGGTATACTACGAGCAGTACTTC. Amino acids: CASSQEQGVYYEQYF.

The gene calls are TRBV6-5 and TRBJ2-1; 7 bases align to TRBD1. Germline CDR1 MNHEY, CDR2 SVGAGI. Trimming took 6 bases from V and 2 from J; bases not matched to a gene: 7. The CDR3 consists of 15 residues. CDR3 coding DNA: TGTGCCAGCAGGGGCGGACAGGTAGCCTACAATGAGCAGTTCTTC. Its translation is CASRGGQVAYNEQFF.

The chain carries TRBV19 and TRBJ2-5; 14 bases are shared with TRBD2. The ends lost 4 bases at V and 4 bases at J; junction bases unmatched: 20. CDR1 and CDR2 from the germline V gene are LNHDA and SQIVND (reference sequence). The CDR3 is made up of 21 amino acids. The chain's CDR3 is CASSTPIPGLAGASSGETQYF. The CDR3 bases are TGTGCCAGTAGTACCCCCATACCGGGACTAGCGGGGGCCTCTTCGGGAGAGACCCAGTACTTC.

This CDR3 reads CASRKDRRGSYYGYTF. The CDR3 DNA reads TGTGCCAGCAGGAAGGACAGGCGAGGCTCATACTATGGCTACACCTTC. This sequence joins TRBV27 and TRBJ1-2, with 7 bases matching TRBD1. Germline CDR1 and CDR2: MNHEY and SMNVEV (reference sequence). The CDR3 runs 16 residues. J gave up 3 bases and V 6 bases, and 13 bases lay outside the gene matches.

CDR3 sequence (DNA): TGCAGCGTTGCGAGACCCTCCCGGGAGCAGTCAGAGACCCAGTACTTC. Translating it yields CSVARPSREQSETQYF. V usage is TRBV29-1 and J usage is TRBJ2-5, with a possible D match to TRBD2 (6 bases). The germline CDR1 and CDR2 sequences are SQVTM and ANQGSEA. The V and J ends lost 4 bases and 4 bases respectively, with 22 bases between them. This CDR3 region has 16 residues. Variable domain in full (rest from reference TRBV29-1 and TRBJ2-5): SAVISQKPSRDICQRGTSLTIQCQVDSQVTMMFWYRQQPGQSLTLIATANQGSEATYESGFVIDKFPISRPNLTFSTLTVSNMSPEDSSIYLCSVARPSREQSETQYFGPGTRLLVL.

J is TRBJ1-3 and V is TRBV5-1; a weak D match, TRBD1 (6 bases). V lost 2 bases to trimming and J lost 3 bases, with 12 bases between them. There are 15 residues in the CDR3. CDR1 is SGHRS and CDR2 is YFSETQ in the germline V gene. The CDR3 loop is CASSLAGENGNTIYF. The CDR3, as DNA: TGCGCCAGCAGCTTAGCAGGGGAAAATGGAAACACCATATATTTT.

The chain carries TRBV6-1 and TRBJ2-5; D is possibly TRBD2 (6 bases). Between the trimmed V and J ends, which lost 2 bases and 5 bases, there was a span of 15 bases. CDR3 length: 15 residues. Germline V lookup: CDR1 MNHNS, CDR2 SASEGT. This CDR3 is CASSEITGGGETQYF. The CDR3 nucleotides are TGTGCCAGCAGTGAAATAACAGGAGGAGGGGAGACCCAGTACTTC.

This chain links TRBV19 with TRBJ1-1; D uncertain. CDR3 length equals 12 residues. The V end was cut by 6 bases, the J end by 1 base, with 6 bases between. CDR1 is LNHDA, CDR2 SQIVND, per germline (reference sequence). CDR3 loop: CASRRGNTEAFF. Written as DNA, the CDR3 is TGTGCCAGTAGGCGGGGGAACACTGAAGCTTTCTTT.

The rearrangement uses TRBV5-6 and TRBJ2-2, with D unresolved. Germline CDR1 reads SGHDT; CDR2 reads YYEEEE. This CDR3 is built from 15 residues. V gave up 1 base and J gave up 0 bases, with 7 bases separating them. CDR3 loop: CASSLLQTNTGELFF. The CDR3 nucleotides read TGTGCCAGCAGCTTGCTACAGACGAACACCGGGGAGCTGTTTTTT.

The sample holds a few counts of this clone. CDR3 DNA: TGTGCCAGCAGTGAAACGGACAGGGGGCGAAGCTACACCTTC. Translation gives CASSETDRGRSYTF. The V and J genes are TRBV6-1 and TRBJ1-2; 11 bases are shared with TRBD1. Germline V gives CDR1 MNHNS, CDR2 SASEGT. After removal of 2 bases from V and 9 bases from J, the junction contained 5 bases not matched to a gene. The CDR3 has 14 amino acids.

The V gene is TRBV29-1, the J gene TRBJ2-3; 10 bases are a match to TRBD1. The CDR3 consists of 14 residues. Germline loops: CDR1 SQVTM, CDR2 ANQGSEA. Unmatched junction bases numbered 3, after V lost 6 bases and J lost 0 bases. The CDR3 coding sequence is TGCAGCGTAGACAGGGGGCAGAGCACAGATACGCAGTATTTT. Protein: CSVDRGQSTDTQYF.

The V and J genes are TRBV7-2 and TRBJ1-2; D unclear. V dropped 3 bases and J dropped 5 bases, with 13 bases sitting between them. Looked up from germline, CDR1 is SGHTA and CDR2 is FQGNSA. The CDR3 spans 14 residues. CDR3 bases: TGTGCCAGCAGCTTCCCAGCGGAGGGTTATGGCTACACCTTC. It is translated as CASSFPAEGYGYTF.

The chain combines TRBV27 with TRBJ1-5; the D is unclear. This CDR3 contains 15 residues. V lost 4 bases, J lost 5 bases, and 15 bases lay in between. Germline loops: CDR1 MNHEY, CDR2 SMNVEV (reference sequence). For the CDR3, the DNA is TGTGCCAGCAGTTCGAGCGGGGTCGGGCATCAGCCCCAGCATTTT. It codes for CASSSSGVGHQPQHF.

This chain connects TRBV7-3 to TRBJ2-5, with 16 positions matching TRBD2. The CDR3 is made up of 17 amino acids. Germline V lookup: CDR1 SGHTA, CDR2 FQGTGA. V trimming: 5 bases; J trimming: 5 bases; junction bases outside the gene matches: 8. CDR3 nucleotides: TGTGCCAGCAGCCCTGGGACTAGCGGGGGGGCCTGGGAGACCCAGTACTTC. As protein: CASSPGTSGGAWETQYF.

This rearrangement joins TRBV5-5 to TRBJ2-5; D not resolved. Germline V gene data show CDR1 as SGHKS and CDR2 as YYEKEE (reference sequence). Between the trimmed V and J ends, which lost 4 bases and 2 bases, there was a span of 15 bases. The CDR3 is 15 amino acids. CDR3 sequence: CASSPTLAPQETQYF. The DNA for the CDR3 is TGTGCCAGCAGCCCGACTTTGGCACCGCAAGAGACCCAGTACTTC. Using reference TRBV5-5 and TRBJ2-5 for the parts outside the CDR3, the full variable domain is DAGVTQSPTHLIKTRGQQVTLRCSPISGHKSVSWYQQVLGQGPQFIFQYYEKEERGRGNFPDRFSARQFPNYSSELNVNALLLGDSALYLCASSPTLAPQETQYFGPGTRLLVL.

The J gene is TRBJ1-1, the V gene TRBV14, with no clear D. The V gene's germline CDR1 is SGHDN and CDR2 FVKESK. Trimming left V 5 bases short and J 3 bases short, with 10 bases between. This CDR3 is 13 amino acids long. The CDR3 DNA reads TGTGCCAGCAGCGAAAGACGGGACACTGAAGCTTTCTTT. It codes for CASSERRDTEAFF.

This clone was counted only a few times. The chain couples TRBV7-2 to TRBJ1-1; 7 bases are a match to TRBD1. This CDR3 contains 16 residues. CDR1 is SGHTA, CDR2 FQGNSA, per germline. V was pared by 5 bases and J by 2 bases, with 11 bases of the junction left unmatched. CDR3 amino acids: CASSPGRGPINTEAFF. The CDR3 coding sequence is TGTGCCAGCAGCCCCGGGAGGGGGCCCATTAACACTGAAGCTTTCTTT.